This T cell receptor beta chain originates from a study of OX40 agonist ivuxolimab in advanced cancers. Across the whole study: Patients received intravenous ivuxolimab every 2 weeks at 0.01 to 10 mg/kg. Partial responses were achieved by three patients: one hepatocellular carcinoma, two cutaneous melanoma.

Comment on this clone: The antigen remains undetermined.

Study-level results: On average, CD8+ T cells had more expanded clones than CD4+.

Assay: immunoSEQ multiplex PCR; the TCRdb copy retains only in-frame clones and omits some. The sample has approximately 67,000 clones; roughly four fifths are singletons. Autoimmune disease history or systemic immunosuppression meant exclusion. The input for sequencing was CD4+ or CD8+ T cells sorted from blood, taken in a trial of the OX40 agonist ivuxolimab. The receptor comes from an adult with an advanced solid tumor such as melanoma, head and neck, liver or kidney cancer.

The CDR3 is CASSLAADSSGNTIYF. CDR3 nucleotides: TGTGCCAGCAGCTTGGCCGCAGACTCCTCTGGAAACACCATATATTTT. J is TRBJ1-3 and V is TRBV5-6; the D is unclear. Between the trimmed V and J ends, which lost 0 bases and 0 bases, there was a span of 10 bases. Germline assignment: CDR1 SGHDT and CDR2 YYEEEE. The CDR3 is 16 amino acids.